This is a list of T cell receptor beta chains from one sample in a study of OX40 agonist ivuxolimab in advanced cancers. TCRdb keeps only in-frame clones here, not all; method: immunoSEQ multiplex PCR. The profile shows 42,000 or so clones, 85% to 90% of them singletons. Sequences were derived from CD4+ or CD8+ T cells sorted from blood, sampled in a trial of the OX40 agonist ivuxolimab. These receptors were taken from an adult with an advanced solid tumor such as melanoma, head and neck, liver or kidney cancer. The CDR3 runs from the conserved cysteine through the conserved F or W. Each record gives: J gene, D gene, clone size, V gene, CDR3 length, CDR3 protein, CDR3 DNA. The D gene is left open where the match is weak. Only some rows state a clone size, as once, few, many or a class for expanded clones.

TRBJ2-3 | NA | NA | TRBV7-6 | 13 | CASSLDRDDTQYF | TGTGCCAGCAGCTTAGACAGGGACGATACGCAGTATTTT
TRBJ2-7 | TRBD1 | NA | TRBV5-1 | 14 | CASSLTGGEYEQYF | TGCGCCAGCAGCTTGACAGGGGGCGAGTACGAGCAGTACTTC
TRBJ2-5 | NA | NA | TRBV9 | 13 | CASNQLLQETQYF | TGTGCCAGCAATCAGCTCCTCCAAGAGACCCAGTACTTC
TRBJ2-7 | TRBD1 | NA | TRBV7-9 | 14 | CASSSRQGTYEQYF | TGTGCCAGCAGCTCACGACAGGGGACTTACGAGCAGTACTTC
TRBJ2-5 | NA | NA | TRBV9 | 14 | CASSVASTGKTQYF | TGTGCCAGCAGCGTAGCTAGCACAGGGAAGACCCAGTACTTC
TRBJ1-1 | NA | NA | TRBV29-1 | 13 | CSVEDWPYTEAFF | TGCAGCGTTGAAGATTGGCCCTACACTGAAGCTTTCTTT
TRBJ2-7 | TRBD1 | NA | TRBV28 | 15 | CASSPTGAQLYEQYF | TGTGCCAGCAGCCCTACAGGGGCCCAATTATACGAGCAGTACTTC
TRBJ1-4 | NA | NA | TRBV27 | 15 | CASSPHRASNEKLFF | TGTGCCAGCAGTCCACACAGGGCTTCTAATGAAAAACTGTTTTTT
TRBJ2-7 | TRBD2 | NA | TRBV29-1 | 14 | CSVRGLAGGNEQYF | TGCAGCGTAAGGGGACTAGCGGGGGGGAACGAGCAGTACTTC
TRBJ2-7 | TRBD2 | NA | TRBV28 | 15 | CASSLGGGSSYEQYF | TGTGCCAGCAGTTTAGGCGGGGGGAGCTCCTACGAGCAGTACTTC
TRBJ1-2 | NA | NA | TRBV5-3 | 13 | CARSLTGGYGYTF | TGTGCCAGAAGCCTCACGGGTGGCTATGGCTACACCTTC
TRBJ1-1 | NA | once | TRBV19 | 14 | CASSTSTQNTEAFF | TGTGCCAGTAGTACCTCGACACAGAACACTGAAGCTTTCTTT
TRBJ2-7 | TRBD2 | NA | TRBV5-1 | 16 | CASSPRASGGLYEQYF | TGCGCCAGCAGCCCCCGGGCTAGCGGGGGACTCTACGAGCAGTACTTC
TRBJ2-5 | NA | NA | TRBV5-4 | 17 | CASYYSQGGVGLETQYF | TGTGCCAGCTACTATTCTCAGGGGGGCGTCGGGCTAGAGACCCAGTACTTC
TRBJ2-2 | NA | medium-sized | TRBV11-3 | 16 | CASSANDWGGTGELFF | TGTGCCAGCAGCGCCAACGATTGGGGAGGCACCGGGGAGCTGTTTTTT
TRBJ2-2 | NA | NA | TRBV6-6 | 14 | CASSYRRDTGELFF | TGTGCCAGCAGTTACCGACGGGACACCGGGGAGCTGTTTTTT
TRBJ1-5 | NA | NA | TRBV2 | 16 | CASSEVSARGNQPQHF | TGTGCCAGCAGTGAAGTGTCCGCCCGAGGCAATCAGCCCCAGCATTTT
TRBJ2-7 | TRBD2 | few | TRBV6-5 | 15 | CASSYAQTSGYEQYF | TGTGCCAGCAGTTACGCTCAGACTAGCGGCTACGAGCAGTACTTC
TRBJ2-7 | NA | NA | TRBV7-3 | 13 | CASSLGLNYEQYF | TGTGCCAGCAGCTTAGGACTTAACTACGAGCAGTACTTC
TRBJ2-5 | TRBD1 | NA | TRBV9 | 14 | CASSVAGQVETQYF | TGTGCCAGCAGCGTAGCGGGACAGGTTGAGACCCAGTACTTC
TRBJ2-7 | NA | NA | TRBV5-4 | 15 | CASSQEKGPSYEQYF | TGTGCCAGCAGCCAAGAAAAGGGGCCCTCCTACGAGCAGTACTTC
TRBJ1-1 | NA | NA | TRBV19 | 14 | CASRPTAVNTEAFF | TGTGCCAGTAGGCCCACGGCGGTCAACACTGAAGCTTTCTTT
TRBJ1-6 | NA | NA | TRBV6-6 | 16 | CASSSLWTALNSPLHF | TGTGCCAGCAGTAGCCTGTGGACAGCGCTTAATTCACCCCTCCACTTT
TRBJ2-7 | TRBD2 | NA | TRBV7-3 | 17 | CASSLKGGGLPSYEQYF | TGTGCCAGCAGCTTAAAGGGCGGGGGGCTACCCTCCTACGAGCAGTACTTC
TRBJ2-7 | NA | NA | TRBV11-2 | 15 | CASSLQTESSYEQYF | TGTGCCAGCAGCTTACAAACGGAATCCTCCTACGAGCAGTACTTC
TRBJ2-7 | NA | NA | TRBV2 | 13 | CASAVGKSYEQYF | TGTGCCAGCGCGGTTGGAAAATCCTACGAGCAGTACTTC
TRBJ2-3 | NA | once | TRBV11-2 | 18 | CASSLVSSFWETEDTQYF | TGTGCCAGCAGCTTAGTTAGTTCGTTTTGGGAGACGGAAGATACGCAGTATTTT
TRBJ1-5 | NA | NA | TRBV6-5 | 13 | CASSRGHYQPQHF | TGTGCCAGCAGTCGCGGACACTATCAGCCCCAGCATTTT
TRBJ1-4 | NA | NA | TRBV2 | 14 | CAMQVGNFNEKLFF | TGTGCCATGCAGGTGGGGAACTTCAATGAAAAACTGTTTTTT
TRBJ2-5 | NA | NA | TRBV5-4 | 14 | CASSLDAERETQYF | TGTGCCAGCAGCTTGGATGCGGAGAGGGAGACCCAGTACTTC
TRBJ2-4 | NA | NA | TRBV2 | 12 | CASHPLGDIQYF | TGTGCCAGCCATCCCTTAGGAGACATTCAGTACTTC
TRBJ1-5 | NA | NA | TRBV6-6 | 14 | CASTAGNSNQPQHF | TGTGCCAGCACCGCAGGGAATAGCAATCAGCCCCAGCATTTT
TRBJ2-7 | NA | NA | TRBV7-6 | 14 | CASSSSGWDYEQYF | TGTGCCAGCAGCTCATCAGGGTGGGACTACGAGCAGTACTTC
TRBJ2-2 | NA | NA | TRBV7-3 | 13 | CASSSRQSGELFF | TGTGCCAGCAGTTCTCGACAGTCCGGGGAGCTGTTTTTT
TRBJ2-3 | NA | NA | TRBV9 | 14 | CASSILASTDTQYF | TGTGCCAGCAGCATCCTAGCGAGCACAGATACGCAGTATTTT
TRBJ2-3 | TRBD1 | NA | TRBV5-1 | 17 | CASSLGFGTAGTDTQYF | TGCGCCAGCAGCTTGGGGTTCGGGACAGCCGGGACAGATACGCAGTATTTT
TRBJ2-5 | NA | NA | TRBV5-1 | 13 | CASSLAGSETQYF | TGCGCCAGCAGCTTGGCTGGGTCGGAGACCCAGTACTTC
TRBJ2-1 | NA | NA | TRBV4-1 | 13 | CASSQDNWDEQFF | TGCGCCAGCAGCCAAGATAATTGGGATGAGCAGTTCTTC
TRBJ2-5 | TRBD2 | NA | TRBV7-3 | 17 | CASSLGLAGGMTETQYF | TGTGCCAGCAGCTTGGGTCTAGCGGGAGGGATGACGGAGACCCAGTACTTC
TRBJ1-2 | NA | NA | TRBV4-2 | 14 | CASSQVEGGGGYTF | TGTGCCAGCAGCCAAGTTGAGGGGGGTGGTGGCTACACCTTC
TRBJ2-7 | TRBD1 | NA | TRBV2 | 15 | CASRKGTGGMNEQYF | TGTGCCAGCAGGAAAGGGACAGGGGGTATGAACGAGCAGTACTTC
TRBJ2-7 | NA | few | TRBV11-2 | 14 | CASSLGAEGYEQYF | TGTGCCAGCAGCTTGGGAGCGGAGGGGTACGAGCAGTACTTC
TRBJ1-6 | TRBD1 | NA | TRBV6-6 | 15 | CASSPTGDFHSPLHF | TGTGCCAGCAGCCCAACAGGGGACTTTCATTCACCCCTCCACTTT
TRBJ1-4 | NA | NA | TRBV6-6 | 14 | CASSEGRANEKLFF | TGTGCCAGCTCCGAGGGACGGGCCAATGAAAAACTGTTTTTT
TRBJ2-3 | TRBD2 | once | TRBV2 | 13 | CASRRTSGDTQYF | TGTGCCAGCAGACGGACTAGCGGAGATACGCAGTATTTT
TRBJ1-1 | NA | NA | TRBV20-1 | 11 | CSASRQTEAFF | TGCAGTGCTTCCCGACAGACTGAAGCTTTCTTT
TRBJ2-7 | TRBD2 | NA | TRBV30 | 17 | CAWGPPGTSLFTYEQYF | TGTGCCTGGGGACCCCCCGGGACTAGTCTCTTCACCTACGAGCAGTACTTC
TRBJ2-2 | TRBD2 | NA | TRBV5-1 | 15 | CASSLRASGTGELFF | TGCGCCAGCAGCTTGAGGGCTAGCGGGACCGGGGAGCTGTTTTTT
TRBJ1-2 | NA | NA | TRBV28 | 14 | CATTGGGVSYGYTF | TGTGCCACTACGGGGGGAGGGGTTAGCTATGGCTACACCTTC
TRBJ1-6 | TRBD1 | few | TRBV6-6 | 13 | CASRQGWDSPLHF | TGTGCCAGCAGACAGGGGTGGGATTCACCCCTCCACTTT